This T cell receptor beta chain was obtained from a study of molecular identifiers for immune sequencing clone quantification. Preparation of the bulk TCR libraries relied on previously described methods and listed TCR primers. TCRdb re-called the PCR reads through MiXCR, storing one row per CDR3 protein. The sample gives 70,000 to 95,000 distinct CDR3 sequences, roughly 19% of which show up once; around 0.8% is in the top ten. Whole-study findings and limits: Spiked Jurkat TCR RNA originating from one cell could reportedly be identified amid approximately 950,000 naive cells. For effector cells, clones above 20 RNA copies held over 98% of molecules; for naive cells, under 1%.

This clonotype has ten or more counts. Its antigen is unidentified. As CD8+CD4-CCR7+CD45RA+ cells, naive CD8 T cells were sorted. Between the trimmed V and J ends, which lost 3 bases and 4 bases, there was a span of 10 bases. The CDR3 loop spans 14 amino acids. This clonotype was sampled from a human donor in good health. Some libraries in this study had Jurkat cell RNA spiked in. V and J are TRBV12-3 or TRBV12-4 and TRBJ2-1; D is possibly TRBD2 (6 bases). Sequenced material: naive CD8+ T cells from blood, with Jurkat cell RNA spiked in. Subset indicated: FACS-sorted CD8+CD4-CCR7+CD45RA+ naive T cells. The CDR3 spells CASSFGTEYNEQFF. CDR3 coding DNA: TGTGCCAGCAGTTTCGGGACTGAGTACAATGAGCAGTTCTTC.